This T cell receptor (beta chain) was recorded in a study of Graves' ophthalmopathy and Graves' hyperthyroidism. There are 13 residues in the CDR3. Germline assignment: CDR1 SGHAT and CDR2 FQNNGV. V lost 3 bases to trimming and J lost 5 bases, with 8 bases between them. Amplification from RNA transcripts yielded the TCR beta CDR3 regions. Second-round multiplex PCR came after first-round RT-PCR with HTBI primers. TCRdb called the multiplex PCR reads again in MiXCR, with one record for every CDR3 protein. The table records nearly 400,000 distinct CDR3 sequences, around 17% of them present only once. This clonotype was picked up many times. Patients were excluded if they had other autoimmune diseases or uncontrolled infections, and likewise if pregnancy or lactation applied. Someone took the PBMCs out of more than 8.5 ml of fresh peripheral blood.

Sequences were obtained from peripheral blood. The clonotype comes from a young woman with Graves' ophthalmopathy. The genes are TRBV11-2 and TRBJ2-4; D perhaps matches TRBD2 (6 bases). The CDR3 protein is CASSLGTQNIQYF. CDR3 coding DNA: TGTGCCAGCAGCTTGGGGACTCAAAACATTCAGTACTTC.